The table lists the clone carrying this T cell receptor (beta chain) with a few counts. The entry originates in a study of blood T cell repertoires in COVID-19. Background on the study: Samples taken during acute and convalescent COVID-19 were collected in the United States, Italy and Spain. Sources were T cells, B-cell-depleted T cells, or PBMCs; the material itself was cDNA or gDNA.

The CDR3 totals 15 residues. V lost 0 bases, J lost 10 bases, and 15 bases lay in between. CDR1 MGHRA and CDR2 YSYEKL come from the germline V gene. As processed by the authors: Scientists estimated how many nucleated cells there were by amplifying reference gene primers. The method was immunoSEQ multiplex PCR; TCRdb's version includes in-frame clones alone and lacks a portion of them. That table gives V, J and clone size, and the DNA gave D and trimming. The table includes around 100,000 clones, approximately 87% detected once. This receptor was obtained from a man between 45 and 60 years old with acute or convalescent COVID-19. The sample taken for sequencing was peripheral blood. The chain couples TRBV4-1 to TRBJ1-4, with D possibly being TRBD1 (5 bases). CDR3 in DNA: TGCGCCAGCAGCCAAGATGGGGCTGTGACGGGAAAACTGTTTTTT. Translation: CASSQDGAVTGKLFF.